The 14 T cell receptor beta chains presented below share a single source sample, sequenced in a study of human T cells and chemical hapten exposure. TCRdb re-called the RACE reads through MiXCR, storing one row per CDR3 protein. The data contain about 89,000 distinct CDR3 sequences, 11% of them singletons. Time point defined: pre-sensitization, week 0. Stated treatment: therapeutic diphenylcyclopropenone sensitization with weekly scalp DPC. The sequencing here drew on whole blood, taken in connection with sensitization to the hapten diphenylcyclopropenone (DPC). The receptors stem from a woman aged 55-70 years with alopecia areata. Some clones in this sample may be carry-over from other donors' samples.

This clonotype has a handful of counts. The V call is TRBV29-1, the J call TRBJ1-5; D uncertain. The CDR3 sequence is 13 residues long. V was shortened by 5 bases and J by 1 base, with 9 bases between the two germline ends. CDR1 and CDR2 (germline): SQVTM, ANQGSEA. The CDR3 spells CSVRVASNQPQHF. The CDR3, as DNA: TGCAGCGTTAGGGTTGCAAGCAATCAGCCCCAGCATTTT.

This chain uses TRBV3-1 with TRBJ2-1, with no clear D. Trimming pared 4 bases from V and 1 base from J, leaving 14 bases between. The CDR3 length is 16 residues. The germline V gene encodes CDR1 LGHDT and CDR2 YNNKEL (reference sequence). The CDR3 sequence: CASSLHPLRSYNEQFF. In nucleotides, the CDR3 is TGTGCCAGCAGCCTCCATCCTCTCCGTTCCTACAATGAGCAGTTCTTC.

Many counts were recorded for this clonotype. This chain uses TRBV5-1 with TRBJ1-1; D call uncertain. Per the germline V gene, CDR1 is SGHRS and CDR2 is YFSETQ. Trimming cost V 1 base and J 1 base, with 5 bases left between them. The CDR3 spans 13 residues. The CDR3 protein is CASSLNWNTEAFF. CDR3 bases: TGCGCCAGCAGCTTGAACTGGAACACTGAAGCTTTCTTT.

This clonotype was seen repeatedly, ten times or more. This CDR3 is CASSLRRGANYGYTF. CDR3 sequence (DNA): TGTGCCAGCAGCCTAAGAAGGGGGGCTAACTATGGCTACACCTTC. V gene TRBV12-3 or TRBV12-4 combines with J gene TRBJ1-2; D may be TRBD1 (6 bases). Deletions cut 6 bases from V and 0 bases from J, with 14 bases between. The CDR3 has 15 residues.

This clonotype came up a few times. The chain joins TRBV6-2 or TRBV6-3 to TRBJ2-5, with 16 bases identical to TRBD2. Looked up from germline, CDR1 is MNHEY and CDR2 is SVGEGT. CDR3 size: 18 residues. V gave up 4 bases and J gave up 4 bases; unmatched junction bases: 9. For the CDR3, the DNA is TGTGCCAGCAGTTCCCCACCGGGACTAGCGGGGGGGTCAGAGACCCAGTACTTC. Its protein product is CASSSPPGLAGGSETQYF.

Only a few counts were recorded for this clonotype. V is TRBV19 and J is TRBJ2-1; a weak D match, TRBD2 (6 bases). Trimming left V 3 bases short and J 7 bases short, with 25 bases between. The CDR3 is 18 amino acids. The germline V gene has CDR1 LNHDA and CDR2 SQIVND (reference sequence). The CDR3 DNA is TGTGCCAGTAGTATTAATAGAGCGTTGTCTAGCGTGAAGAATGAGCAGTTCTTC. Translation gives CASSINRALSSVKNEQFF.

This clonotype was counted a few times. The V gene is TRBV7-2, the J gene TRBJ1-1; no clear D. Germline CDR1 SGHTA, CDR2 FQGNSA. The V end was cut by 0 bases, the J end by 11 bases, with 19 bases between. The CDR3 sequence is 15 residues long. The CDR3 coding sequence is TGTGCCAGCAGCTTAGCGTATTCGTCCGCCGCTTCCGCTTTCTTT. Translated: CASSLAYSSAASAFF.

This clonotype was seen repeatedly, ten times or more. V is TRBV19 and J is TRBJ1-6; TRBD1 might be the D (5 bases). V gave up 7 bases and J gave up 0 bases, with 19 bases separating them. The CDR3 extends over 18 amino acids. Germline CDR1 LNHDA, CDR2 SQIVND (reference sequence). For the CDR3, the DNA is TGTGCCAGTAACGCTTGGGGGATCAAAAGCTCCTATAATTCACCCCTCCACTTT. Its translation is CASNAWGIKSSYNSPLHF.

This clonotype was observed a few times. The chain links TRBV7-6 to TRBJ2-5, with 8 positions matching TRBD1. Germline V lookup: CDR1 SGHVS, CDR2 FNYEAQ. Trimming cost V 1 base and J 4 bases; bases outside gene matches: 5. The CDR3 extends over 15 amino acids. The CDR3 protein is CASSLEVTGAETQYF. The CDR3 DNA sequence: TGTGCCAGCAGCTTAGAGGTGACAGGGGCAGAGACCCAGTACTTC.

In this sample, this clonotype turned up a few times. This rearrangement joins TRBV7-9 to TRBJ1-1; D is uncertain. V gave up 1 base and J gave up 6 bases, with 9 bases separating them. The CDR3 totals 13 residues. Per the germline V gene, CDR1 is SEHNR and CDR2 is FQNEAQ (reference sequence). CDR3: CASSLEASSEAFF. As DNA, the CDR3 is TGTGCCAGCAGCTTAGAGGCCAGTTCTGAAGCTTTCTTT.

Only a few counts were recorded for this clonotype. The chain recombines TRBV6-6 with TRBJ1-2; maybe TRBD1 (5 bases). CDR1 MNHNY and CDR2 SVGAGI come from the germline V gene (reference sequence). The CDR3 runs to 16 residues. The V and J ends lost 2 bases and 2 bases respectively, with 15 bases between them. CDR3 sequence reads: CASSYHGTVKNYGYTF. Here the CDR3 DNA reads TGTGCCAGCAGTTACCACGGGACGGTGAAGAACTATGGCTACACCTTC.

Many counts were recorded for this clonotype. This chain uses TRBV4-1 with TRBJ1-1, with TRBD1 matching 10 bases. With V trimmed by 3 bases and J by 3 bases, 16 bases remained unmatched. The CDR3 is 19 residues long. In germline, CDR1 is MGHRA, CDR2 YSYEKL. The CDR3 DNA is TGCGCCAGCAGCCATGTTTCCGGGACAGGGGTCGGGTGGGACACTGAAGCTTTCTTT. Protein product: CASSHVSGTGVGWDTEAFF.

There are many counts of this clonotype. The chain employs TRBV13 and TRBJ1-5, with D possibly being TRBD1 (6 bases). CDR3 length: 18 amino acids. The germline V gene has CDR1 PRHDT and CDR2 FYEKMQ (reference sequence). V dropped 5 bases and J dropped 1 base, with 21 bases sitting between them. The CDR3, as DNA: TGTGCCAGCAGCCTTGGGGCAGGGGCGGGTGGAAGCAATCAGCCCCAGCATTTT. As protein: CASSLGAGAGGSNQPQHF.

This clonotype has ten or more counts. The chain recombines TRBV14 with TRBJ2-3; the match to TRBD1 covers 7 bases. CDR3 length: 17 residues. Looked up from germline, CDR1 is SGHDN and CDR2 is FVKESK. The V gene end was trimmed by 3 bases and the J gene end by 5 bases; junction bases not matched to a gene: 14. CDR3 DNA: TGTGCCAGCAGCCAGATACACAACAGGGGAGTCCAAGATACGCAGTATTTT. Its protein product is CASSQIHNRGVQDTQYF.